These 25 T cell receptor beta chains came from one sample sequenced in a study of T cell responses to AZD1222 COVID-19 vaccine. TCRdb's table, derived via immunoSEQ multiplex PCR, lists solely in-frame clones and lacks some. The sample contains roughly 200,000 clones, 85% to 95% of which appear only once. Here the sequenced sample was peripheral blood, taken on day 0 of AZD1222 vaccination. These receptors all stem from an adult in good health.

The gene calls are TRBV27 and TRBJ2-5; 10 nucleotides match TRBD2. Germline values: CDR1 MNHEY, CDR2 SMNVEV (reference sequence). The CDR3 spans 16 residues. The J segment lost 5 bases and the V segment lost 2 bases, leaving 8 bases of the junction unmatched. The CDR3 here is CASSLVAGGPSETQYF. The DNA for the CDR3 is TGTGCCAGCAGTTTAGTAGCGGGGGGCCCCTCGGAGACCCAGTACTTC.

About this clone: The sample contains more than one DNA sequence encoding this CDR3. The rearrangement links TRBV20-1 to TRBJ1-4, with no clear D. This CDR3 spans 11 amino acids. Germline V lookup: CDR1 DFQATT, CDR2 SNEGSKA (reference sequence). V was shortened by 4 bases and J by 4 bases, with 4 bases between the two germline ends. CDR3 sequence (DNA): TGCAGTGCTATTTATAATGAAAAACTGTTTTTT. Translation gives CSAIYNEKLFF.

This sequence joins TRBV19 and TRBJ2-7; D unclear. This CDR3 has 12 residues. Trimming removed 3 bases at V and 3 bases at J, with 6 bases between. Germline V CDR1 and CDR2: LNHDA, SQIVND (reference sequence). CDR3 coding DNA: TGTGCCAGTAGTATGGGCAGCTACGAGCAGTACTTC. This codes for CASSMGSYEQYF.

CDR3 loop: CASSVAVGAQETQYF. CDR3 nucleotide sequence: TGTGCCAGCAGCGTTGCAGTGGGGGCCCAAGAGACCCAGTACTTC. The V and J genes are TRBV9 and TRBJ2-5; D is possibly TRBD1 (6 bases). Germline CDR1 and CDR2: SGDLS and YYNGEE. This CDR3 is built from 15 residues. Trimming took 2 bases from V and 1 from J, leaving 12 bases between them.

The chain uses TRBV6-5 and TRBJ2-7; D perhaps matches TRBD2 (5 bases). The germline V gene encodes CDR1 MNHEY and CDR2 SVGAGI. Between the trimmed V and J ends, which lost 0 bases and 2 bases, there was a span of 11 bases. The CDR3 extends over 15 amino acids. CDR3 protein: CASSYSTGYPYEQYF. CDR3 coding DNA: TGTGCCAGCAGTTACTCAACGGGGTACCCCTACGAGCAGTACTTC.

The CDR3 coding sequence is TGTGCCAGCCTGGGGACAGACGAGGGAAAACTGTTTTTT. Its protein product is CASLGTDEGKLFF. V gene TRBV6-5 combines with J gene TRBJ1-4, with TRBD1 matching 7 bases. The germline gives CDR1 MNHEY, CDR2 SVGAGI. The CDR3 spans 13 residues. The J segment lost 10 bases and the V segment lost 8 bases, leaving 10 bases of the junction unmatched.

A few counts support this clone. The chain carries TRBV5-1 and TRBJ1-2; no clear D gene. Looked up from germline, CDR1 is SGHRS and CDR2 is YFSETQ. The CDR3 is 12 residues long. The V gene lost 0 bases and the J gene lost 2 bases, with 2 bases spanning the gap. The CDR3 DNA reads TGCGCCAGCAGCTTGGACAACTATGGCTACACCTTC. This encodes CASSLDNYGYTF.

The chain links TRBV19 to TRBJ2-3; 11 bases line up with TRBD1. Trimming cost V 2 bases and J 6 bases; bases outside gene matches: 7. The CDR3 has 16 residues. Germline values: CDR1 LNHDA, CDR2 SQIVND (reference sequence). For the CDR3, the DNA is TGTGCCAGTAGTATATCGGGGACAGGGGGGAGGGATACGCAGTATTTT. Its protein is CASSISGTGGRDTQYF.

The chain is built from TRBV6-5 and TRBJ2-7; D might be TRBD1 or TRBD2, each matching 5 bases. V was shortened by 7 bases and J by 7 bases, with 14 bases between the two germline ends. Per germline, CDR1 MNHEY and CDR2 SVGAGI. The CDR3 totals 12 residues. The CDR3 DNA is TGTGCCAGCATCTCTCCGGGGCGGGAGCAGTACTTC. Its translation: CASISPGREQYF.

The sample holds one count of this clone. CDR3 protein: CASSFRARTPYNEQFF. In nucleotides, the CDR3 is TGTGCCAGCAGCTTCCGAGCCCGGACACCCTACAATGAGCAGTTCTTC. The rearrangement joins TRBV7-8 to TRBJ2-1; tentative D call: TRBD1 (5 bases). Germline loops: CDR1 SGHVS, CDR2 FQNEAQ. The CDR3 consists of 16 residues. The V end lost 3 bases, the J end lost 2 bases, and 14 bases lay between the germline ends.

V and J are TRBV5-8 and TRBJ1-5; D is unclear. V was trimmed by 0 bases and J by 5 bases, leaving 21 bases between them. The CDR3 length is 18 residues. CDR1 and CDR2 from the germline V gene are SGHTS and YDEGEE. The CDR3 protein is CASSLEWGSRSHDQPQHF. The CDR3 coding sequence is TGTGCCAGCAGCTTGGAATGGGGTAGCAGGAGCCATGATCAGCCCCAGCATTTT.

The V call is TRBV18, the J call TRBJ2-7, with D hard to call. The germline V and J ends were trimmed by 2 bases and 0 bases, with 11 bases remaining between them. The CDR3 runs 15 residues. CDR1 is KGHSH, CDR2 LQKENI, per germline. CDR3 DNA sequence: TGTGCCAGCTCACCAGGGCACCCAACCTCCTACGAGCAGTACTTC. Amino acids: CASSPGHPTSYEQYF.

The genes are TRBV5-1 and TRBJ1-6; the match to TRBD1 covers 8 bases. The CDR3 consists of 11 residues. The trim removed 4 bases at V and 14 bases at J, leaving 2 bases unmatched. Looked up from germline, CDR1 is SGHRS and CDR2 is YFSETQ. As DNA, the CDR3 is TGCGCCAGCAGCGACAGGGGATCCCTCCACTTT. Its translation is CASSDRGSLHF.

This chain connects TRBV6-5 to TRBJ1-4; 8 bases line up with TRBD1. Germline V gene sequence: CDR1 MNHEY, CDR2 SVGAGI. With V trimmed by 8 bases and J by 8 bases, 10 bases remained unmatched. This CDR3 region has 14 residues. In DNA form, the CDR3 reads TGTGCCAGCTCAAGGACAGGGATCGTGGAAAAACTGTTTTTT. This codes for CASSRTGIVEKLFF.

This clone was seen just once. The rearrangement links TRBV5-5 to TRBJ2-2; D gene ambiguous. This CDR3 is 14 amino acids long. Trimming took 6 bases from V and 0 from J, leaving 9 bases between them. The germline gives CDR1 SGHKS, CDR2 YYEKEE (reference sequence). In DNA form, the CDR3 reads TGTGCCAGCACCGTCGGCGCGAACACCGGGGAGCTGTTTTTT. This gives the protein CASTVGANTGELFF.

V usage is TRBV18 and J usage is TRBJ2-3, with D possibly matching TRBD1 (6 bases). Trimming stripped 3 bases from V and 7 bases from J, with 20 bases between. Germline CDR1 and CDR2: KGHSH and LQKENI. This CDR3 has 16 amino acids. The CDR3 coding sequence is TGTGCCAGCTCACCCTCGGACAGCCCGGAGCACCATACGCAGTATTTT. This gives the protein CASSPSDSPEHHTQYF. Complete variable domain (other parts from reference TRBV18 and TRBJ2-3): NAGVMQNPRHLVRRRGQEARLRCSPMKGHSHVYWYRQLPEEGLKFMVYLQKENIIDESGMPKERFSAEFPKEGPSILRIQQVVRGDSAAYFCASSPSDSPEHHTQYFGPGTRLTVL.

The chain is built from TRBV27 and TRBJ1-2; D gene unclear. CDR1 is MNHEY and CDR2 is SMNVEV in the germline V gene (reference sequence). The length of the CDR3 is 12 residues. The germline V and J ends were trimmed by 4 bases and 3 bases, with 6 bases remaining between them. CDR3: CASSSDHYGYTF. The CDR3 nucleotides read TGTGCCAGCAGTTCAGACCACTATGGCTACACCTTC.

This clone has just a few counts. CDR3 loop: CASTKPGTAEGAFF. The CDR3 region has the DNA TGTGCCAGCACTAAACCCGGGACAGCCGAGGGAGCTTTCTTT. This sequence joins TRBV11-2 and TRBJ1-1; TRBD1 matches at 7 bases. V lost 7 bases, J lost 10 bases, and 15 bases stayed unmatched. Per germline, CDR1 SGHAT and CDR2 FQNNGV. CDR3 size: 14 residues. The full variable domain, its missing parts supplied by reference TRBV11-2 and TRBJ1-1, is EAGVAQSPRYKIIEKRQSVAFWCNPISGHATLYWYQQILGQGPKLLIQFQNNGVVDDSQLPKDRFSAERLKGVDSTLKIQPAKLEDSAVYLCASTKPGTAEGAFFGQGTRLTVV.

This chain uses TRBV5-1 with TRBJ2-3; D is possibly TRBD1 or TRBD2 (5 bases each). This CDR3 has 14 residues. Germline V lookup: CDR1 SGHRS, CDR2 YFSETQ. V lost 7 bases, J lost 1 base, and 13 bases lay in between. Here the CDR3 DNA reads TGCGCCAGCGGCCCTGGGGGACGCACAGATACGCAGTATTTT. As protein: CASGPGGRTDTQYF.

The chain carries TRBV3-1 (or the pseudogene TRBV3-2) and TRBJ2-7; D gene uncertain. Germline-derived CDR1 and CDR2 are LGHDT and YNNKEL (reference sequence). Trimming left V 4 bases short and J 0 bases short, with 19 bases between. CDR3 size: 17 residues. CDR3 nucleotide sequence: TGTGCCAGCAGCCGGAACCTTCTACATGGAACCTCCTACGAGCAGTACTTC. Translating it yields CASSRNLLHGTSYEQYF.

This clone was counted only a few times. The genes are TRBV29-1 and TRBJ1-2, with unresolved D. This CDR3 spans 12 amino acids. Trimming shortened V by 1 base and J by 11 bases, and 14 bases separated the two germline ends. The germline CDR1 and CDR2 sequences are SQVTM and ANQGSEA. Written as DNA, the CDR3 is TGCAGCGTTGAAGGTGGGCAGCACCTTTACACCTTC. This sequence encodes CSVEGGQHLYTF.

Turning to this clone: The sample has other DNA sequences that encode this CDR3 too. The chain recombines TRBV19 with TRBJ1-5; 8 bases match TRBD1. Germline loops: CDR1 LNHDA, CDR2 SQIVND (reference sequence). V gave up 4 bases and J gave up 7 bases; unmatched junction bases: 3. This CDR3 spans 13 amino acids. The CDR3 sequence is CASSTGGRQPQHF. The CDR3, as DNA: TGTGCCAGTAGTACAGGGGGCAGGCAGCCCCAGCATTTT.

The chain uses TRBV19 and TRBJ1-1; the match to TRBD1 covers 7 bases. The J segment lost 0 bases and the V segment lost 7 bases, leaving 11 bases of the junction unmatched. This CDR3 has 16 amino acids. The germline gives CDR1 LNHDA, CDR2 SQIVND (reference sequence). DNA of the CDR3: TGTGCCAGTAACACACGTCAGGGGGGTATGAACACTGAAGCTTTCTTT. As protein: CASNTRQGGMNTEAFF.

A remark on this clone: This sample includes further DNA sequences coding for the same CDR3. J is TRBJ1-2 and V is TRBV4-2, with 8 nucleotides matching TRBD1. The germline V gene encodes CDR1 LGHNA and CDR2 YNFKEQ. Trimming cost V 6 bases and J 1 base; bases outside gene matches: 4. This CDR3 is built from 14 residues. CDR3 residues: CASSQGTGNYGYTF. In DNA form, the CDR3 reads TGTGCCAGCAGTCAGGGGACAGGTAACTATGGCTACACCTTC.

V is TRBV20-1 and J is TRBJ1-4, with D unresolved. Between the trimmed V and J ends, which lost 7 bases and 8 bases, there was a span of 5 bases. The germline V gene encodes CDR1 DFQATT and CDR2 SNEGSKA (reference sequence). This CDR3 is 9 amino acids long. This chain's CDR3 is CSVREKLFF. In DNA form, the CDR3 reads TGCAGTGTAAGAGAAAAACTGTTTTTT.